This T cell receptor (beta chain) originates from a study of shared clonotypes between healthy human individuals (dated by TCRdb to 2019 to 2021). For the study in its entirety: A few men and a couple of women, aged 18 to 49 years, made up the cohort. Between about 0.94 and 8.9 billion PBMCs per donor were obtained by leukapheresis. The study deeply sequenced blood TCR repertoires of roughly five healthy adults to estimate repertoire size and the extent of clonotype sharing between individuals. To increase sequencing depth and limit assay-specific biases, TCR repertoire library preparation and sequencing were carried out by different laboratories using diverse techniques. Per donor, three plates each were used for CD4 naive and CD4 memory, two for CD8 naive, and one for CD8 memory. On the study overall, not on this receptor specifically: The small number of donors limited the genetic and exposure-history diversity represented. Compared with non-shared clonotypes, the clonotypes found in all four sorted-subset donors had higher generation probabilities. Pairwise subsampling indicated that sequencing depth was expected to affect the degree of clonotype sharing among donors. Naive subsets generally had larger estimated clonotype richness than memory subsets did. Even with the large sequencing depth, rarefaction of the sorted-subset datasets indicated that sequencing was incomplete. Across a handful of donors, around 5.4% of naive CD4, approximately 3.6% of naive CD8, 2.3% of memory CD4, and over 0.35% of memory CD8 clonotypes were shared. Sampling was limited to blood, and TCR repertoires in tissue likely differ from TCR repertoires in blood.

Relative to germline, V is 2 bases shorter and J is 4 bases shorter, with 13 bases between their ends. CDR1 SSHAT and CDR2 FNYEAQ are derived from the germline V gene (reference sequence). Including cysteine and phenylalanine, the CDR3 has 15 amino acids. The entry retains the CDR3 DNA only, 45 bases that are in frame from base 1. This clone was seen a single time. What this receptor recognizes is not known. No base-level quality is on record; no much larger clone is a single base apart. Using the deep immunoSEQ assay, multiplex PCR amplified TCR CDR3 regions from genomic DNA. Extracted genomic DNA from each cell subset was distributed evenly across all wells of several immunoSEQ 96-well plates, and each plate was treated as a replicate. Each replicate PCR for sorted subsets received approximately 220 ng genomic DNA, equal to about 30,000 T cell genomes. Purified libraries were measured with a Qubit 3.0 fluorometer, size-checked on a Bioanalyzer 2100, and measured again with the KAPA Library Quantification kit. A separate single-read 150-cycle Illumina NextSeq 550 flow cell was used to sequence each immunoSEQ 96-well plate. The study's own analysis went as follows. Because only junctional sequences without quality scores were contained in the immunoSEQ output, filtering matching that applied to full-length reads could not be performed. To assign V/J genes and CDR3, sequences were annotated against IMGT germline references using PyIR, a Python wrapper for IgBLAST v1.9. Reads with weak V/J assignments (E-value above 1e-6), missing CDR3, stop codons, out-of-frame junctions, or ambiguous translated residues were removed. V3J clonotypes were defined as sequences sharing the same inferred V gene, J gene, and CDR3 amino acid sequence. Percentage overlap between repertoires was calculated by dividing the number of shared unique clonotypes by the size of the smaller repertoire. Repertoire richness was assessed with RTK rarefaction, the Chao1 estimator, and Recon v2.1 estimates of unobserved clonotypes. OLGA was used to compute generation probabilities for all TCRbeta clonotypes that the gDNA method yielded from several donors. TCRdb holds this immuneACCESS table with in-frame rearrangements only. Some clones are missing; in checked studies, unresolved V genes explain under half, and the rest has no known cause. Clonal size and the V and J genes are those of that table, whereas D and trimming came from the DNA. This sample gives about 2.2 million clones in total; roughly 91% of them show up just once. The ten largest clonotypes hold more than 1.5% of the sample.

CD8 naive samples consisted of CD45RO-negative cells that were positively selected for CCR7, yielding a CD45RA+CCR7+ population without TemRA cells. The donors were healthy, HIV-negative adults with no recently reported acute infections or vaccinations. Every donor was a Caucasian adult living in Nashville, Tennessee, USA. Blood was obtained by leukapheresis, after which PBMCs were separated by Ficoll-Histopaque density gradient centrifugation and cryopreserved in liquid nitrogen vapor phase. Purity and quantity of every magnetically sorted T cell population were checked by analytical flow cytometry. From each sorted fraction, genomic DNA was isolated and quantified by UV absorbance on a Nanodrop 2000c.

Sequenced: naive CD8+ T cells from PBMCs. This specimen's cell subset or site label, per the study, means: CD45RA+CCR7+. This sequence was found in a man between 18 and 35 years old in good health. Some clones in this sample may be carry-over from other donors' samples. The chain joins TRBV7-7 to TRBJ2-3, with no D gene named confidently. Here the CDR3 is given as CASSLYPLGPDTQYF. The bases read TGTGCCAGCAGCTTATATCCATTGGGCCCAGATACGCAGTATTTT. With all but the CDR3 taken from the reference TRBV7-7 and TRBJ2-3 genes, the full variable domain is: GAGVSQSPRYKVTKRGQDVTLRCDPISSHATLYWYQQALGQGPEFLTYFNYEAQPDKSGLPSDRFSAERPEGSISTLTIQRTEQRDSAMYRCASSLYPLGPDTQYFGPGTRLTVL.